This T cell receptor beta chain was identified during a study of T cells in Graves' hyperthyroidism and ophthalmopathy. The sample holds one count of this clonotype. The CDR3 is 13 amino acids. CDR1 LGHDT and CDR2 YNNKEL come from the germline V gene (reference sequence). V was pared by 3 bases and J by 6 bases, with 4 bases of the junction left unmatched. Not enrolled were patients with uncontrolled infection, other autoimmune disease, pregnancy or lactation. Diagnoses were established using clinical symptoms, serum thyroxine and TRAb, thyroid ultrasound and orbital computed tomography. Amplified TCR beta CDR3 regions derived from RNA transcripts. Initially, a first-round RT-PCR of the TCR CDR3 employed the HTBI primer set. TCRdb ran MiXCR on the multiplex PCR reads and lists one entry per CDR3 protein. The sample includes roughly 100,000 distinct CDR3 sequences, roughly 47% of them seen just once.

The origin of this receptor is a man between 40 and 49 years old with Graves' hyperthyroidism. This chain joins TRBV3-1 and TRBJ2-5, with 7 positions matching TRBD2. Sequencing was performed on blood. The CDR3 loop reads CASSQGGGKTQYF. CDR3 nucleotides: TGTGCCAGCAGCCAGGGGGGGGGAAAGACCCAGTACTTC.